This passage covers 17 T cell receptor beta chains from one sample sequenced in a study of identical twins. TCRdb called the 5' RACE reads again in MiXCR, with one record for every CDR3 protein. Of 200,000 to 250,000 distinct CDR3 sequences listed, around 6.5% are singletons. These data were also filed under a second study, of T cells expressing NK-cell markers.

Input material: CD8+ T cells sorted from blood. These receptors all stem from a young woman in good health.

J is TRBJ2-7 and V is TRBV11-3; a possible D gene is TRBD1 (6 bases). The ends were cut back, 5 bases at V and 1 base at J, with 21 bases in the middle. The CDR3 loop spans 17 amino acids. CDR1 is SGHNT and CDR2 is YENEEA in the germline V gene. The CDR3 region has the DNA TGTGCCAGCAGCACCTCGACAGGTTGGCCCTTTTCCTACGAGCAGTACTTC. It yields the protein CASSTSTGWPFSYEQYF.

This clonotype turned up a few times. The chain's CDR3 is CASRPTGGAGELFF. As DNA, the CDR3 is TGTGCCAGCAGGCCTACAGGGGGCGCCGGGGAGCTGTTTTTT. V is TRBV27 and J is TRBJ2-2; 9 bases agree with TRBD1. The CDR3 is 14 amino acids. Trimming took 6 bases from V and 6 from J; bases not matched to a gene: 5. Germline V gene sequence: CDR1 MNHEY, CDR2 SMNVEV (reference sequence).

This clonotype appeared a few times. The gene calls are TRBV10-3 and TRBJ2-7; 9 bases map to TRBD1. The CDR3 covers 15 residues. Germline CDR1 ENHRY, CDR2 SYGVKD. Trimming at V came to 3 bases and at J to 3 bases, leaving 6 bases not matched to a gene. The CDR3 DNA reads TGTGCCATCAGTGATCAGGACAGGGGCTTCTACGAGCAGTACTTC. It encodes CAISDQDRGFYEQYF.

This clonotype was counted a few times. CDR3 amino acids: CSASWINPHHNEQFF. CDR3 DNA sequence: TGCAGTGCTAGCTGGATTAACCCCCACCACAATGAGCAGTTCTTC. The rearrangement links TRBV20-1 to TRBJ2-1, with D hard to call. Germline V CDR1 and CDR2: DFQATT, SNEGSKA (reference sequence). Trimming removed 3 bases from V and 5 bases from J, with 17 bases in between. This CDR3 has 15 residues.

V is TRBV19 and J is TRBJ2-2; D uncertain. This CDR3 is built from 11 residues. Trimming took off 2 bases at V and 9 bases at J, with 4 bases between the two ends. Germline V CDR1 and CDR2: LNHDA, SQIVND (reference sequence). CDR3 bases: TGTGCCAGTAGTATATCCTGGGAGCTGTTTTTT. Translation gives CASSISWELFF.

Only a few counts were recorded for this clonotype. The chain links TRBV30 to TRBJ2-7; D may match TRBD1 or TRBD2 (5 bases each). The CDR3 extends over 11 amino acids. Germline CDR1 and CDR2: GTSNPN and SVGIG (reference sequence). V was pared by 2 bases and J by 7 bases, with 9 bases between. The CDR3 loop is CAWSTGGEQYF. CDR3 DNA: TGTGCCTGGAGTACTGGGGGTGAGCAGTACTTC.

At least ten counts were recorded for this clonotype. J is TRBJ2-1 and V is TRBV6-2 or TRBV6-3; possibly TRBD1 for D (5 bases). The V gene lost 2 bases and the J gene lost 0 bases, with 5 bases spanning the gap. The germline V gene has CDR1 MNHEY and CDR2 SVGEGT. This CDR3 has 14 residues. This CDR3 is CASSYDSSYNEQFF. The CDR3 region has the DNA TGTGCCAGCAGTTACGACAGCTCCTACAATGAGCAGTTCTTC.

This clonotype was observed many times. The J gene is TRBJ2-1, the V gene TRBV4-3; D remains unclear. The CDR3 has 17 amino acids. Trimming shortened V by 0 bases and J by 4 bases, and 16 bases separated the two germline ends. Germline V gene sequence: CDR1 LGHNA, CDR2 YSLEER. The CDR3 region has the DNA TGCGCCAGCAGCCAAGATTCGGTCCCCCGAAGATACAATGAGCAGTTCTTC. Amino acids: CASSQDSVPRRYNEQFF.

This clonotype was observed many times. The V and J genes are TRBV9 and TRBJ2-5; 11 nucleotides line up with TRBD2. The CDR3 is 16 amino acids. The germline V gene has CDR1 SGDLS and CDR2 YYNGEE. V lost 5 bases, J lost 2 bases, and 8 bases stayed unmatched. CDR3 amino acids: CASSGVGLAAQETQYF. The CDR3 DNA is TGTGCCAGCAGTGGTGTGGGACTAGCGGCACAAGAGACCCAGTACTTC. Together with reference TRBV9 and TRBJ2-5, the CDR3 gives the full variable domain: DSGVTQTPKHLITATGQRVTLRCSPRSGDLSVYWYQQSLDQGLQFLIQYYNGEERAKGNILERFSAQQFPDLHSELNLSSLELGDSALYFCASSGVGLAAQETQYFGPGTRLLVL.

This clonotype has at least ten counts. The CDR3 protein is CATKYQLRGYTF. For the CDR3, the DNA is TGTGCCACCAAATATCAACTGAGGGGCTACACCTTC. The J gene is TRBJ1-2, the V gene TRBV7-9; D is undetermined. Per germline, CDR1 SEHNR and CDR2 FQNEAQ (reference sequence). The CDR3 runs to 12 residues. V was pared by 10 bases and J by 8 bases, with 17 bases between.

This clonotype occurred a few times. This chain uses TRBV12-3 or TRBV12-4 with TRBJ2-2; D unclear. V was pared by 5 bases and J by 4 bases, with 11 bases between. The length of the CDR3 is 14 residues. Written as DNA, the CDR3 is TGTGCCAGCAGTCCAGGTGGTTCCACCGGGGAGCTGTTTTTT. Translated: CASSPGGSTGELFF.

CDR3 sequence reads: CASSANTGWNEQFF. The CDR3 bases are TGTGCCAGCAGCGCCAATACAGGGTGGAATGAGCAGTTCTTC. The chain carries TRBV7-6 and TRBJ2-1; TRBD1 is a possible D gene (6 bases). The V end lost 5 bases, the J end lost 7 bases, and 15 bases lay between the germline ends. Germline assignment: CDR1 SGHVS and CDR2 FNYEAQ. The CDR3 sequence is 14 residues long. The full variable domain, in which reference TRBV7-6 and TRBJ2-1 provide the parts outside the CDR3, is GAGVSQSPRYKVTKRGQDVALRCDPISGHVSLYWYRQALGQGPEFLTYFNYEAQQDKSGLPNDRFSAERPEGSISTLTIQRTEQRDSAMYRCASSANTGWNEQFFGPGTRLTVL.

This clonotype was found a few times. CDR3 sequence: CASRSVRGASNQPQHF. As DNA, the CDR3 is TGTGCCAGCAGATCGGTCCGGGGGGCCAGCAATCAGCCCCAGCATTTT. The chain is built from TRBV6-1 and TRBJ1-5; weak D call: TRBD1 (6 bases). CDR3 length: 16 residues. CDR1 and CDR2 (germline): MNHNS, SASEGT. Trimming removed 6 bases from V and 1 base from J, with 16 bases in between.

This clonotype has just a few counts. The chain recombines TRBV11-2 with TRBJ1-5; 7 positions match TRBD1. The CDR3 has 13 residues. V lost 6 bases, J lost 5 bases, and 4 bases stayed unmatched. CDR1 and CDR2 from the germline V gene are SGHAT and FQNNGV. The CDR3 sequence: CASRGQSDQPQHF. The CDR3 DNA is TGTGCCAGCAGGGGACAGTCGGATCAGCCCCAGCATTTT.

This chain uses TRBV6-1 with TRBJ1-1, with 7 positions matching TRBD1. The CDR3 contains 14 residues. In germline, CDR1 is MNHNS, CDR2 SASEGT. Germline trimming cut 5 bases from V and 6 bases from J; bases unmatched to any gene: 9. In DNA, the CDR3 is TGTGCCAGCAGTACCGGGACAGAGATTCCTGAAGCTTTCTTT. It translates to CASSTGTEIPEAFF.

This clonotype was seen repeatedly, ten times or more. The chain links TRBV12-3 or TRBV12-4 to TRBJ2-2; 7 positions match TRBD2. The CDR3 spans 15 residues. Trimming at V came to 4 bases and at J to 4 bases, leaving 6 bases not matched to a gene. DNA of the CDR3: TGTGCCAGCAGTTCCCGGGGAGGGCCCACCGGGGAGCTGTTTTTT. This sequence encodes CASSSRGGPTGELFF.

V gene TRBV6-1 combines with J gene TRBJ1-1, with TRBD1 matching over 7 bases. Germline assignment: CDR1 MNHNS and CDR2 SASEGT. The ends lost 6 bases at V and 3 bases at J; junction bases unmatched: 7. There are 14 residues in the CDR3. DNA of the CDR3: TGTGCCAGCAGGGAGGACAGGAGGGACACTGAAGCTTTCTTT. Protein: CASREDRRDTEAFF.